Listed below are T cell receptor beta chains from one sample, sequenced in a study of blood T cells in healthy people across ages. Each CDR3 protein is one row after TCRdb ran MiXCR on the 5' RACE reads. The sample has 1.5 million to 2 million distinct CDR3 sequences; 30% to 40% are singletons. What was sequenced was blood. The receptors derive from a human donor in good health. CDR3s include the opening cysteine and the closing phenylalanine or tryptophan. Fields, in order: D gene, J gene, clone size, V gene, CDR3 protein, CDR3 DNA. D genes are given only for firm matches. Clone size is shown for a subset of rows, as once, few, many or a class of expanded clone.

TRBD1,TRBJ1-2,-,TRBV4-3,CASSQGWGQGNGYTF,TGCGCCAGCAGCCAAGGATGGGGACAGGGCAATGGCTACACCTTC
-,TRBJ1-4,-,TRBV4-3,CASGVTDSNEKLFF,TGCGCCAGCGGGGTGACTGACTCTAATGAAAAACTGTTTTTT
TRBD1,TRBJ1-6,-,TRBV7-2,CASRILRGQGDSPLHF,TGTGCCAGCAGGATACTTCGGGGGCAGGGGGATTCACCCCTCCACTTT
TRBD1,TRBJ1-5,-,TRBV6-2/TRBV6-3,CASSYYEYRGSVGNQPQHF,TGTGCCAGCAGTTACTATGAGTACAGGGGATCGGTCGGCAATCAGCCCCAGCATTTT
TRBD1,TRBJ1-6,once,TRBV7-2,CASSLNRGGNSPLHF,TGTGCCAGCAGCTTAAACAGGGGAGGAAATTCACCCCTCCACTTT
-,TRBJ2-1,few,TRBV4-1,CASSQASGGEQFF,TGCGCCAGCAGCCAAGCCTCGGGCGGTGAGCAGTTCTTC
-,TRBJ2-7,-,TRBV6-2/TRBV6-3,CASSPEGEGEQYF,TGTGCCAGCAGTCCCGAGGGTGAAGGCGAGCAGTACTTC
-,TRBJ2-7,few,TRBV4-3,CASSQDPAGLYEQYF,TGCGCCAGCAGCCAAGACCCAGCGGGCCTCTACGAGCAGTACTTC
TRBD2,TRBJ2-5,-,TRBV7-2,CASSLLAGGAGETQYF,TGTGCCAGCAGCTTGCTAGCGGGGGGGGCCGGGGAGACCCAGTACTTC
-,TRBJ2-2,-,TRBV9,CASSSPTRELFF,TGTGCCAGCAGCTCCCCTACCAGGGAGCTGTTTTTT